This entry concerns a single T cell receptor (beta chain). No antigen is known for it. The CDR3 runs to 17 residues. Losses at the gene ends were 5 bases for V and 0 bases for J; bases not matched to a gene: 7. In germline, CDR1 is LGHDT, CDR2 YNNKEL (reference sequence). Every diagnosis used clinical symptoms, serum thyroxine and TRAb, thyroid ultrasound and orbital computed tomography. These data come from a study of T cells in Graves' hyperthyroidism and ophthalmopathy. Study-wide results and limits: Ophthalmopathy was identified by the model a median roughly six months ahead of onset.

Using RNA transcripts as the source, TCR beta CDR3 regions were amplified. The HTBI set primed first-round TCR CDR3 RT-PCR. TCRdb re-called the multiplex PCR reads through MiXCR, storing one row per CDR3 protein. The sample records 300,000 to 450,000 distinct CDR3 sequences, 15% to 19% being singletons. The origin of this receptor is a young woman with Graves' hyperthyroidism that later progressed to Graves' ophthalmopathy. The sequencing input was blood. The rearrangement links TRBV3-1 to TRBJ2-2, with TRBD1 identical over 9 bases. CDR3 sequence (DNA): TGTGCCAGCAGCTCTTTACAGGGGGCGACGAACACCGGGGAGCTGTTTTTT. Translating gives CASSSLQGATNTGELFF.